This T cell receptor beta chain was identified in a study of response to subunit inactivated influenza vaccine. With regard to this clonotype: No antigen is known for it.

General study findings and limits: Every seasonal influenza vaccination brings in few new T cells, the authors suggested.

The CDR3 runs 15 residues. Germline V lookup: CDR1 MDHEN, CDR2 SYDVKM. Germline trimming cut 7 bases from V and 0 bases from J; bases unmatched to any gene: 6. From the RT-PCR reads, TCRdb called clonotypes with MiXCR, one entry per CDR3 protein. The sample comprises hundreds of thousands of distinct CDR3 sequences, about 25% of which are singletons, and 1.9% rests with the top ten. The chain employs TRBV28 and TRBJ2-7; 10 positions agree with TRBD2. This sequence was found in a man between 45 and 60 years old who received an inactivated influenza vaccine. Sequences were derived from CD4+ T cells sorted from PBMCs, sampled less than 6 days after vaccination. The CDR3 nucleotides read TGTGCCAGCACCGAGCCTAGCGGGGGCTCCTACGAGCAGTACTTC. Translation: CASTEPSGGSYEQYF.